This TCR beta chain originates from a study of radiation and T cells in renal cell carcinoma. Whole-study results and caveats: In blood, top tumor clones expanded by 2 weeks, shrinking by 4.

The CDR3 extends over 14 amino acids. V shed 2 bases and J shed 8 bases, with 15 bases lying between them. From germline, CDR1 is LNHDA and CDR2 SQIVND (reference sequence). Documented time point: blood 4 weeks post-SBRT, at nephrectomy. Treatment: 15 Gy SBRT to primary tumor, nephrectomy 4 weeks later. Nephrectomy followed 15 Gy stereotactic body radiation by 4 weeks. Radiation-treated patients gave blood at baseline, week 2 and week 4. The tumor was a clear cell renal cell carcinoma. The repertoire was sequenced with immunoSEQ multiplex PCR; TCRdb's copy has only in-frame clones and lacks some. The table has 150,000 to 200,000 clones, less than 90% seen once; the top ten hold 10% to 12%. This clone was seen only once. The antigen remains undetermined.

This receptor was identified in a woman between 45 and 65 years old with renal cell carcinoma. The chain is built from TRBV19 and TRBJ1-2; the D gene is possibly TRBD1 (6 bases). Here the sequenced sample was blood, taken from a patient whose treatment included radiotherapy and nephrectomy. CDR3 sequence reads: CASSIFPHREGYTF. The CDR3 region has the DNA TGTGCCAGTAGTATATTCCCTCACAGGGAAGGCTACACCTTC. The complete variable domain, with remaining parts taken from reference TRBV19 and TRBJ1-2, reads DGGITQSPKYLFRKEGQNVTLSCEQNLNHDAMYWYRQDPGQGLRLIYYSQIVNDFQKGDIAEGYSVSREKKESFPLTVTSAQKNPTAFYLCASSIFPHREGYTFGSGTRLTVV.